This is a list of T cell receptor beta chains from one sample in a study of vaccination effects on CD4 cells after COVID-19. Their recognized antigens are unknown. Only in-frame clones appear in the TCRdb table, and some are missing; sequencing was by immunoSEQ multiplex PCR. This sample yields about 30,000 clones, of which roughly 81% are seen a single time; roughly 15% belongs to the top ten. Material: CD4+ T cells from PBMCs cultured with HCoV-229E spike peptides, obtained after COVID-19 vaccination. These receptors were taken from a human donor who received a COVID-19 vaccine. CDR3s include the opening cysteine and the closing phenylalanine or tryptophan. A D gene is named only where the DNA matches it firmly. Part of the rows lack a size; the others show once, few, many or a class for expanded clones.

TRBV5-4,-,-,TRBJ2-7,CASSFWRASSYEQYF,TGTGCCAGCAGCTTCTGGCGGGCATCCTCCTACGAGCAGTACTTC
TRBV30,-,-,TRBJ1-2,CAWGMYGYTF,TGTGCCTGGGGGATGTATGGCTACACCTTC
TRBV5-4,-,TRBD1,TRBJ1-6,CASSPGRGAGNSPLHF,TGTGCCAGCAGCCCCGGCAGGGGGGCAGGAAATTCACCCCTCCACTTT
TRBV4-2,-,-,TRBJ1-1,CASSQGATDIAFF,TGTGCCAGCAGCCAAGGCGCAACAGACATAGCTTTCTTT
TRBV18,once,TRBD1,TRBJ1-1,CASSPTPLPGQGGTEAFF,TGTGCCAGCTCACCGACCCCATTACCGGGACAGGGAGGCACTGAAGCTTTCTTT
TRBV5-8,-,-,TRBJ2-1,CASSFGGEDYNEQFF,TGTGCCAGCAGCTTCGGAGGGGAAGATTACAATGAGCAGTTCTTC
TRBV29-1,-,-,TRBJ1-2,CSVENRFYGYTF,TGCAGCGTTGAAAACAGATTCTATGGCTACACCTTC
TRBV2,-,-,TRBJ1-2,CASSASEAYGYTF,TGTGCCAGCAGCGCCTCGGAGGCCTATGGCTACACCTTC
TRBV6-5,-,-,TRBJ1-1,CASSPGRAVGAFF,TGTGCCAGCAGCCCAGGGCGAGCTGTGGGCGCTTTCTTT
TRBV27,-,-,TRBJ1-2,CASSFSEGYGYTF,TGTGCCAGCAGTTTTTCTGAGGGTTATGGCTACACCTTC
TRBV7-9,few,TRBD1,TRBJ1-6,CASSLQGVPGSPLHF,TGTGCCAGCAGCTTACAGGGGGTTCCGGGATCACCCCTCCACTTT
TRBV29-1,-,-,TRBJ2-3,CSVAGRLTDTQYF,TGCAGCGTTGCCGGGAGACTCACAGATACGCAGTATTTT
TRBV12-3/TRBV12-4,few,-,TRBJ1-1,CASSFVGRGEAFF,TGTGCCAGCAGTTTTGTAGGCAGGGGAGAAGCTTTCTTT
TRBV29-1,few,-,TRBJ1-5,CSVGTNNQPQHF,TGCAGCGTTGGGACAAACAATCAGCCCCAGCATTTT
TRBV2,-,TRBD1,TRBJ1-6,CASMTGADSPLHF,TGTGCCAGCATGACAGGGGCGGATTCACCCCTCCACTTT
TRBV24-1,-,-,TRBJ2-6,CATAGQGVGANVLTF,TGTGCCACCGCGGGACAAGGCGTTGGGGCCAACGTCCTGACTTTC
TRBV2,few,-,TRBJ1-2,CASSARWSGLGGYTF,TGTGCCAGCAGTGCTCGTTGGTCTGGACTAGGGGGCTACACCTTC
TRBV20-1,-,-,TRBJ1-2,CSASGSTNYGYTF,TGCAGTGCTAGTGGGAGCACTAACTATGGCTACACCTTC
TRBV6-5,-,TRBD1,TRBJ1-1,CASPPLGGNTEAFF,TGTGCCAGTCCGCCATTAGGGGGCAACACTGAAGCTTTCTTT
TRBV19,-,-,TRBJ1-2,CASSFLQGNRDYGYTF,TGTGCCAGTAGTTTCCTTCAGGGTAATCGAGACTATGGCTACACCTTC
TRBV5-1,-,TRBD2,TRBJ2-1,CASSSNAGTSGSHEQFF,TGCGCCAGCAGCTCCAACGCTGGGACTAGCGGGAGTCATGAGCAGTTCTTC
TRBV19,-,-,TRBJ2-1,CASRRDYNEQFF,TGTGCCAGTAGAAGAGATTACAATGAGCAGTTCTTC
TRBV19,-,-,TRBJ1-4,CASRPPMREKLFF,TGTGCCAGTAGGCCCCCGATGAGGGAAAAACTGTTTTTT
TRBV10-3,-,TRBD2,TRBJ2-1,CAIRNWREAYNEQFF,TGTGCCATCAGAAACTGGCGGGAGGCCTACAATGAGCAGTTCTTC
TRBV7-2,few,TRBD1,TRBJ1-6,CASSLDRALGTPLHF,TGTGCCAGCAGCCTGGACAGGGCCCTTGGGACACCCCTCCACTTT
TRBV12-3/TRBV12-4,-,-,TRBJ2-7,CASSLNYEQYF,TGTGCCAGCAGTTTAAATTACGAGCAGTACTTC
TRBV7-8,-,TRBD1,TRBJ1-6,CASSDGTGIGSPLHF,TGTGCCAGCAGTGACGGGACAGGAATTGGGTCACCCCTCCACTTT
TRBV10-1,-,TRBD1,TRBJ2-7,CASSESSGGSYEQYF,TGCGCCAGCAGTGAGTCCTCAGGGGGCTCCTACGAGCAGTACTTC
TRBV6-5,-,-,TRBJ2-1,CASLAGNTYNEQFF,TGTGCCAGCTTGGCGGGGAACACCTACAATGAGCAGTTCTTC
TRBV6-2/TRBV6-3,-,-,TRBJ2-2,CASSYTDTGELFF,TGTGCCAGCAGTTACACAGACACCGGGGAGCTGTTTTTT
TRBV5-5,few,TRBD1,TRBJ2-7,CASSPRQGIYEQYF,TGTGCCAGCAGCCCCCGACAGGGGATCTACGAGCAGTACTTC
TRBV18,-,-,TRBJ2-3,CASSPTGPDTQYF,TGTGCCAGCTCACCCACAGGGCCAGATACGCAGTATTTT
TRBV5-6,-,TRBD2,TRBJ2-7,CASSLGLAGGPHEQYF,TGTGCCAGCAGCTTGGGATTAGCGGGGGGGCCCCACGAGCAGTACTTC
TRBV5-1,-,-,TRBJ2-7,CASSHSWPGGGSYEQYF,TGCGCCAGCAGCCACTCATGGCCAGGGGGGGGATCCTACGAGCAGTACTTC
TRBV12-5,medium-sized,-,TRBJ2-2,CASGLVEAWEDTGELFF,TGTGCTAGTGGTTTGGTTGAGGCATGGGAGGACACCGGGGAGCTGTTTTTT
TRBV11-2,-,TRBD2,TRBJ2-1,CASSSPSTSGRNYNEQFF,TGTGCCAGCAGCTCACCATCGACTAGCGGGAGGAACTACAATGAGCAGTTCTTC
TRBV27,-,-,TRBJ1-2,CASSPTVIGTYGYTF,TGTGCCAGCAGTCCCACGGTCATTGGGACGTATGGCTACACCTTC
TRBV10-3,-,TRBD1,TRBJ2-7,CAISDPISGQGYLEQYF,TGTGCCATCAGTGACCCCATCTCGGGACAGGGATACCTCGAGCAGTACTTC
TRBV6-5,-,-,TRBJ1-1,CASSPFDQNTEAFF,TGTGCCAGCAGCCCCTTTGACCAGAACACTGAAGCTTTCTTT
TRBV3-1/TRBV3-2,-,TRBD1,TRBJ2-7,CASSPIVPTGGKIYEQYF,TGTGCCAGCAGCCCTATCGTTCCTACAGGGGGTAAAATCTACGAGCAGTACTTC
TRBV4-1,-,-,TRBJ2-7,CASSQTRLGDRLREQYF,TGCGCCAGCAGCCAAACGAGATTGGGGGATAGGCTACGCGAGCAGTACTTC
TRBV10-1,-,TRBD1,TRBJ1-5,CASSEGDRRNQPQHF,TGCGCCAGCAGTGAGGGGGACAGGAGAAATCAGCCCCAGCATTTT
TRBV3-1/TRBV3-2,-,TRBD2,TRBJ2-5,CASSQGELAGETQYF,TGTGCCAGCAGCCAAGGTGAACTAGCGGGGGAGACCCAGTACTTC
TRBV27,once,-,TRBJ2-5,CASSLRPVGETQYF,TGTGCCAGCAGTTTAAGGCCCGTCGGGGAGACCCAGTACTTC
TRBV9,-,TRBD2,TRBJ2-1,CASSVVAGDSADEQFF,TGTGCCAGCAGCGTAGTAGCGGGAGATTCGGCAGATGAGCAGTTCTTC
TRBV6-5,-,TRBD1,TRBJ1-5,CASSPGTGINQPQHF,TGTGCCAGCAGTCCCGGGACAGGGATCAATCAGCCCCAGCATTTT
TRBV6-2/TRBV6-3,-,-,TRBJ1-1,CASSFRWLSNTEAFF,TGTGCCAGCAGTTTTCGTTGGCTTTCGAACACTGAAGCTTTCTTT
TRBV6-1,-,-,TRBJ1-5,CASSEIGGYSNQPQHF,TGTGCCAGCAGTGAAATTGGGGGATATAGCAATCAGCCCCAGCATTTT
TRBV7-9,few,-,TRBJ1-2,CASSLERGLGGYTF,TGTGCCAGCAGCTTAGAGAGAGGTCTAGGTGGCTACACCTTC